This T cell receptor beta chain emerged from a study of OX40 agonist ivuxolimab in advanced cancers. Broader study findings: Some of the nonresponding patients also showed low levels of normalized T-cell clonal expansion.

Profiled with immunoSEQ multiplex PCR; TCRdb holds only in-frame clones, not every one. The sample lists 85,000 to 100,000 clones, around 85% occurring once. The germline V gene has CDR1 SGHTA and CDR2 FQGNSA. The ends lost 4 bases at V and 2 bases at J; junction bases unmatched: 12. The CDR3 is 17 amino acids. In regard to this clone: Its antigen is unidentified.

Material: CD4+ or CD8+ T cells sorted from blood, obtained in a trial of the OX40 agonist ivuxolimab. The chain links TRBV7-2 to TRBJ2-3, with 7 bases lining up with TRBD1. This TCR was sampled from an adult with an advanced solid tumor such as melanoma, head and neck, liver or kidney cancer. The CDR3, as DNA: TGTGCCAGCAGCTCCCGACAGGGCCCACCCAACACAGATACGCAGTATTTT. It translates to CASSSRQGPPNTDTQYF.